This entry features one T cell receptor beta chain sequence. Its antigen is not identified. This entry is derived from a study of OX40 agonist ivuxolimab in advanced cancers. Study-level background: Every 2 weeks, patients received ivuxolimab intravenously, dosed at 0.01 to 10 mg/kg. The group had a mean age of roughly 65 years, ranged from 23 to 79, and was 80% to 90% male.

Profiling relied on immunoSEQ multiplex PCR, and the TCRdb table lists in-frame clones only, not all of them. The sample yields about 31,000 clones, 90% to 95% seen once. The study's findings and limits: Blood T cells, both CD4+ and CD8+, expanded clonally by week 6 at 0.1 to 3.0 mg/kg.

V was clipped by 3 bases and J by 10 bases; unmatched bases: 14. Germline CDR1 SGHDT, CDR2 YYEEEE. This CDR3 has 16 amino acids. The source was CD4+ or CD8+ T cells sorted from blood, collected in a trial of the OX40 agonist ivuxolimab. The TCR originated in an adult with an advanced solid tumor such as melanoma, head and neck, liver or kidney cancer. V usage is TRBV5-6 and J usage is TRBJ2-1; 9 nucleotides align to TRBD2. The CDR3 spells CASSSTRGGAPGEQFF. The CDR3 region has the DNA TGTGCCAGCAGCTCAACGCGGGGGGGAGCCCCAGGCGAGCAGTTCTTC.